The rows below give T cell receptor beta chains drawn from one sample of a study of somatic mutations in cytotoxic T cells in rheumatoid arthritis. Method: immunoSEQ multiplex PCR; TCRdb's copy keeps in-frame clones and lacks some. The sample holds about 20,000 clones, around 83% seen once. Source material: CD8+ T cells sorted from blood. These receptors were collected from a woman between 45 and 65 years old in good health. The CDR3 runs from the conserved cysteine through the conserved F or W. The D gene is left open where the match is weak. Part of the rows lack a size; the others show once, few, many or a class for expanded clones.

>TRBV7-2|few|NA|TRBJ1-1
CASSLVKAALKPEAFF
TGTGCCAGCAGCTTAGTAAAGGCAGCTCTAAAGCCTGAAGCTTTCTTT
>TRBV4-3|NA|NA|TRBJ1-2
CASSQERPGGYTF
TGCGCCAGCAGCCAAGAACGACCGGGCGGCTACACCTTC
>TRBV6-1|few|TRBD1|TRBJ2-3
CASSESTGGADTQYF
TGTGCCAGCAGTGAATCCACAGGGGGCGCAGATACGCAGTATTTT
>TRBV27|NA|TRBD2|TRBJ2-7
CASSFSGLYYEQYF
TGTGCCAGCAGTTTTTCGGGACTATACTACGAGCAGTACTTC
>TRBV5-5|NA|NA|TRBJ1-1
CASSLRRRMNTEAFF
TGTGCCAGCAGCTTGAGGAGGCGCATGAACACTGAAGCTTTCTTT
>TRBV7-9|NA|TRBD1|TRBJ1-2
CASSSSGTVNYGYTF
TGTGCCAGCAGCTCCTCCGGGACAGTTAACTATGGCTACACCTTC
>TRBV28|NA|TRBD2|TRBJ2-3
CASLLAGDTDTQYF
TGTGCCAGTTTACTAGCGGGGGACACAGATACGCAGTATTTT
>TRBV28|NA|TRBD1|TRBJ1-6
CASSLRQGNSPLHF
TGTGCCAGCAGTCTAAGACAGGGAAATTCACCCCTCCACTTT
>TRBV4-3|once|NA|TRBJ1-1
CASSQGTSGWNTEAFF
TGCGCCAGCAGCCAAGGGACGTCCGGATGGAACACTGAAGCTTTCTTT
>TRBV4-3|NA|NA|TRBJ1-4
CASSQEFARSTNEKLFF
TGCGCCAGCAGCCAAGAATTCGCAAGATCAACTAATGAAAAACTGTTTTTT
>TRBV15|NA|NA|TRBJ1-1
CATSLTAQESRGFRKNTEAFF
TGTGCCACCAGCCTAACTGCCCAAGAGTCTCGGGGTTTCCGTAAGAACACTGAAGCTTTCTTT
>TRBV9|NA|NA|TRBJ1-4
CASSVGDEKLFF
TGTGCCAGCAGCGTAGGCGATGAAAAACTGTTTTTT
>TRBV29-1|NA|NA|TRBJ1-2
CSAAQGHGYTF
TGCAGCGCAGCCCAGGGGCATGGCTACACCTTC
>TRBV5-1|once|NA|TRBJ2-3
CASSPTEPFTPSPDTQYF
TGCGCCAGCAGTCCGACCGAGCCATTTACCCCTTCCCCAGATACGCAGTATTTT
>TRBV27|NA|NA|TRBJ2-3
CASSLGTQDTQYF
TGTGCCAGCAGTTTGGGGACACAAGATACGCAGTATTTT
>TRBV27|NA|NA|TRBJ2-1
CASSWGLRSSYNEQFF
TGTGCCAGCAGTTGGGGGCTGCGGAGCTCCTACAATGAGCAGTTCTTC
>TRBV4-3|NA|TRBD1|TRBJ1-6
CASSQESQGSYNSPLHF
TGCGCCAGCAGCCAAGAATCACAGGGGTCCTATAATTCACCCCTCCACTTT
>TRBV29-1|NA|NA|TRBJ1-2
CSVEVELLNGYTF
TGCAGCGTTGAAGTGGAATTACTAAACGGCTACACCTTC
>TRBV5-1|NA|NA|TRBJ1-1
CASSLAPGHNTEAFF
TGCGCCAGCAGCTTGGCCCCGGGGCACAACACTGAAGCTTTCTTT
>TRBV7-9|NA|TRBD2|TRBJ2-1
CASSLRTSGPGNEQFF
TGTGCCAGCAGCTTAAGAACTAGCGGGCCTGGGAATGAGCAGTTCTTC
>TRBV18|NA|NA|TRBJ1-1
CASSPSPTNTEAFF
TGTGCCAGCTCACCAAGCCCCACCAACACTGAAGCTTTCTTT
>TRBV6-4|NA|NA|TRBJ2-1
CASSDTEYNEQFF
TGTGCCAGCAGTGACACTGAATACAATGAGCAGTTCTTC
>TRBV5-6|NA|NA|TRBJ1-2
CASSQGAYGYTF
TGTGCCAGCAGCCAAGGGGCCTATGGCTACACCTTC
>TRBV6-5|NA|TRBD2|TRBJ2-3
CASQTSGGAGDTQYF
TGTGCCAGCCAGACTAGCGGGGGGGCGGGGGATACGCAGTATTTT
>TRBV27|NA|NA|TRBJ2-3
CASSLSFGPDTQYF
TGTGCCAGCAGTTTATCCTTTGGCCCAGATACGCAGTATTTT
>TRBV5-6|once|NA|TRBJ2-7
CASSPPNTAQGEQYF
TGTGCCAGCAGCCCACCGAACACGGCACAAGGCGAGCAGTACTTC
>TRBV5-4|NA|TRBD1|TRBJ1-2
CASSPTGFDGYTF
TGTGCCAGCAGCCCGACAGGGTTTGATGGCTACACCTTC
>TRBV7-8|NA|TRBD2|TRBJ2-3
CASSRLAGGLTDTQYF
TGTGCCAGCAGCCGACTAGCGGGGGGACTCACCGATACGCAGTATTTT
>TRBV4-3|NA|NA|TRBJ2-2
CASSQGSGLNTGELFF
TGCGCCAGCAGCCAAGGGTCGGGGTTAAACACCGGGGAGCTGTTTTTT
>TRBV7-6|NA|TRBD1|TRBJ2-1
CASSLTGGNEQFF
TGTGCCAGCAGCTTAACAGGGGGCAATGAGCAGTTCTTC
>TRBV6-5|once|NA|TRBJ2-1
CASSPTPTPYNEQFF
TGTGCCAGCAGTCCTACGCCGACTCCCTACAATGAGCAGTTCTTC
>TRBV12-5|NA|NA|TRBJ1-2
CASGGDEGRYTF
TGTGCTAGTGGGGGGGACGAGGGACGCTACACCTTC
>TRBV5-1|once|NA|TRBJ2-1
CASSLENFPPGNEQFF
TGCGCCAGCAGCTTAGAGAACTTCCCCCCCGGCAATGAGCAGTTCTTC
>TRBV27|once|TRBD1|TRBJ1-2
CASSFGTETGNFSLIYGYTF
TGTGCCAGCAGTTTCGGGACAGAGACAGGGAACTTTTCCCTGATCTATGGCTACACCTTC
>TRBV4-2|NA|NA|TRBJ1-4
CASSQEEVSNEKLFF
TGTGCCAGCAGCCAAGAAGAGGTTTCTAATGAAAAACTGTTTTTT
>TRBV6-5|NA|TRBD2|TRBJ2-5
CASSGGEQETQYF
TGTGCCAGTAGCGGGGGAGAACAAGAGACCCAGTACTTC
>TRBV5-4|NA|NA|TRBJ1-3
CASRAWGGSGNTIYF
TGTGCCAGCAGGGCGTGGGGGGGCTCTGGAAACACCATATATTTT
>TRBV7-2|NA|NA|TRBJ1-2
CASSPTPENPNYGYTF
TGTGCCAGCAGCCCCACACCAGAAAACCCTAACTATGGCTACACCTTC
>TRBV4-2|NA|TRBD2|TRBJ2-2
CASSQELAGIAGELFF
TGTGCCAGCAGCCAAGAGCTAGCGGGGATCGCCGGGGAGCTGTTTTTT
>TRBV21-1|NA|NA|TRBJ1-2
CASSKEKAKLQGKGGYTF
TGTGCCAGCAGCAAAGAAAAGGCGAAGTTACAGGGGAAAGGAGGCTACACCTTC
>TRBV11-2|NA|NA|TRBJ2-3
CASSFLPSPDTQYF
TGTGCCAGCAGCTTCTTGCCGTCCCCAGATACGCAGTATTTT
>TRBV13|once|TRBD2|TRBJ2-1
CASSLSGGIYNEQFF
TGTGCCAGCAGCTTGAGCGGGGGGATTTACAATGAGCAGTTCTTC
>TRBV27|NA|TRBD1|TRBJ2-7
CASSQRTGSYEQYF
TGTGCCAGCAGTCAGCGGACAGGCTCCTACGAGCAGTACTTC
>TRBV5-6|NA|NA|TRBJ1-1
CASISGGSNTEAFF
TGTGCCAGCATCTCCGGGGGATCGAACACTGAAGCTTTCTTT
>TRBV5-8|NA|NA|TRBJ1-2
CASSLAAPNYGYTF
TGTGCCAGCAGCTTGGCCGCCCCTAACTATGGCTACACCTTC
>TRBV9|NA|TRBD2|TRBJ2-1
CASSVGTTYNEQFF
TGTGCCAGCAGTGTCGGGACTACCTACAATGAGCAGTTCTTC
>TRBV5-5|few|NA|TRBJ1-1
CASRSDLNTEAFF
TGTGCCAGCAGATCCGACCTAAACACTGAAGCTTTCTTT
>TRBV7-9|NA|NA|TRBJ1-2
CASSSGAHFNYGYTF
TGTGCCAGCAGCTCAGGGGCCCATTTTAACTATGGCTACACCTTC
>TRBV28|NA|NA|TRBJ2-7
CASSLVAGPRYEQYF
TGTGCCAGCAGTTTAGTGGCAGGCCCTCGGTACGAGCAGTACTTC
>TRBV7-2|NA|NA|TRBJ1-3
CASSLGWGGRDLSGNTIYF
TGTGCCAGCAGCTTAGGTTGGGGGGGGAGGGATTTGAGTGGAAACACCATATATTTT